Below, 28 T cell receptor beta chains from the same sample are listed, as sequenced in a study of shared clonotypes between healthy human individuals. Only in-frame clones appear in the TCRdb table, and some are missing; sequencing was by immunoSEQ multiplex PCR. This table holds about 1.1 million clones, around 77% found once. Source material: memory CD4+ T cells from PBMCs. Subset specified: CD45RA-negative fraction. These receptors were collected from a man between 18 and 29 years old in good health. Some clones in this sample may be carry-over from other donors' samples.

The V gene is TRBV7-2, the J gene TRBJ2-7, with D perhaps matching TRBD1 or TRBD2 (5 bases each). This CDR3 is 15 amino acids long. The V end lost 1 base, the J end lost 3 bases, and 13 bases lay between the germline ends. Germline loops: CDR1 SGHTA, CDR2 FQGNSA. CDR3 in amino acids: CASSLVDGAIYEQYF. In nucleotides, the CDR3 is TGTGCCAGCAGCTTAGTGGACGGGGCTATCTACGAGCAGTACTTC.

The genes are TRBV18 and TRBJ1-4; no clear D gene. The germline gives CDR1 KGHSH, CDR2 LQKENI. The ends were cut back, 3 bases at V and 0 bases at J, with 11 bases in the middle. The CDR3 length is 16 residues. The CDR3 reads CASSPATPSTNEKLFF. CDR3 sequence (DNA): TGTGCCAGCTCACCCGCGACACCTTCAACTAATGAAAAACTGTTTTTT.

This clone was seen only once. CDR3 nucleotide sequence: TGTGCCAGCAGCTTAGGACTAGCGGGAGGAGTCGAGCAGTACTTC. This gives the protein CASSLGLAGGVEQYF. The chain is built from TRBV7-8 and TRBJ2-7, with 13 bases fitting TRBD2. V lost 1 base, J lost 6 bases, and 3 bases stayed unmatched. The CDR3 contains 15 residues. CDR1 is SGHVS and CDR2 is FQNEAQ in the germline V gene.

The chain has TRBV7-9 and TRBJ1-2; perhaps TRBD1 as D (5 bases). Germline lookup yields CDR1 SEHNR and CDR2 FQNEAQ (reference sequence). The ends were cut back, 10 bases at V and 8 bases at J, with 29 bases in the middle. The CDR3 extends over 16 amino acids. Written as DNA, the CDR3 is TGTGCCACCGATAAAGAAGAAATCGGGACGGTGAACGGCTACACCTTC. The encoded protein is CATDKEEIGTVNGYTF.

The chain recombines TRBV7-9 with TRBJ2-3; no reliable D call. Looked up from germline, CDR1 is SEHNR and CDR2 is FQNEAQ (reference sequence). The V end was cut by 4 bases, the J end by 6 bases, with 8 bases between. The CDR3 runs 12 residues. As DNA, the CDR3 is TGTGCCAGCAGCTCATGGGTGGATACGCAGTATTTT. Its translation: CASSSWVDTQYF.

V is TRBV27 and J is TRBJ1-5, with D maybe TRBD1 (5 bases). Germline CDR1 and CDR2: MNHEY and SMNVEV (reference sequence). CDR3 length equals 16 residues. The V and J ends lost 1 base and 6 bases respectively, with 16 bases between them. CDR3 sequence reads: CASSLLSGWRGQPQHF. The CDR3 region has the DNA TGTGCCAGCAGTTTATTGTCAGGGTGGAGGGGTCAGCCCCAGCATTTT.

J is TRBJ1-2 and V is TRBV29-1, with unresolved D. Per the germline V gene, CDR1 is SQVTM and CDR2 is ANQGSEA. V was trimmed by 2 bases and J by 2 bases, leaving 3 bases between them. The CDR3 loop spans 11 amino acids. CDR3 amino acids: CSVEQNYGYTF. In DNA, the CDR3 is TGCAGCGTTGAACAGAACTATGGCTACACCTTC.

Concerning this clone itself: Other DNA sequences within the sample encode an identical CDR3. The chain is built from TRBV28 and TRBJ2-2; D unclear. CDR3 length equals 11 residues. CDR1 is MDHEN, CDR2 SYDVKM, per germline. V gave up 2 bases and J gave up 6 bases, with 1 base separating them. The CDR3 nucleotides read TGTGCCAGCAGTTTAGCCGGGGAGCTGTTTTTT. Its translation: CASSLAGELFF.

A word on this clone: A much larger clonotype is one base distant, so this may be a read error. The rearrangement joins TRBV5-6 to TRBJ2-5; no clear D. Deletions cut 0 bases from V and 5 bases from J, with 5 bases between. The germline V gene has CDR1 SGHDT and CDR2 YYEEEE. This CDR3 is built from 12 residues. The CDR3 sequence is CASSLDGETQYF. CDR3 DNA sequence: TGTGCCAGCAGCTTGGATGGGGAGACCCAGTACTTC.

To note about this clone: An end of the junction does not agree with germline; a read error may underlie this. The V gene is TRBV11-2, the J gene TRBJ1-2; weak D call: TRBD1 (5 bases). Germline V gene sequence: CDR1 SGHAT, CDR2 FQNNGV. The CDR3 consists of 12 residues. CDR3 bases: TGTGCCAGCAGCTTAGACACGGGGGGACTGAGCTTC. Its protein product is CASSLDTGGLSF. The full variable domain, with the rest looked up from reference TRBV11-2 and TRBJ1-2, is EAGVAQSPRYKIIEKRQSVAFWCNPISGHATLYWYQQILGQGPKLLIQFQNNGVVDDSQLPKDRFSAERLKGVDSTLKIQPAKLEDSAVYLCASSLDTGGLSFGSGTRLTVV.

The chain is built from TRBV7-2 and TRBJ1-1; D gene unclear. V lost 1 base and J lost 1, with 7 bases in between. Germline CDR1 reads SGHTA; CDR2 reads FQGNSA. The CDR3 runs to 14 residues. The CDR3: CASSLVNSNTEAFF. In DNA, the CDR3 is TGTGCCAGCAGCTTAGTCAATTCGAACACTGAAGCTTTCTTT.

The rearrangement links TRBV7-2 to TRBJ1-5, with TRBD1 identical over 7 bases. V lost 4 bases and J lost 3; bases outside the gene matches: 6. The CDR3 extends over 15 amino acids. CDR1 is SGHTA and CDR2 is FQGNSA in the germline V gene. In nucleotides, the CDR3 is TGTGCCAGCAGCTCATTACAGGGGAACAATCAGCCCCAGCATTTT. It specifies CASSSLQGNNQPQHF. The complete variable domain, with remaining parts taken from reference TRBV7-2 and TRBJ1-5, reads GAGVSQSPSNKVTEKGKDVELRCDPISGHTALYWYRQSLGQGLEFLIYFQGNSAPDKSGLPSDRFSAERTGGSVSTLTIQRTQQEDSAVYLCASSSLQGNNQPQHFGDGTRLSIL.

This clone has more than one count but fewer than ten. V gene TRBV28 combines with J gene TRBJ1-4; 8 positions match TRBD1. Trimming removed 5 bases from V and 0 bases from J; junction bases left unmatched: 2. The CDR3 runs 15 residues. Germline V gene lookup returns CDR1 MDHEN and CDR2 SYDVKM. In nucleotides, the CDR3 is TGTGCCAGCAGTGGACAGGGCGCAACTAATGAAAAACTGTTTTTT. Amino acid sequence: CASSGQGATNEKLFF.

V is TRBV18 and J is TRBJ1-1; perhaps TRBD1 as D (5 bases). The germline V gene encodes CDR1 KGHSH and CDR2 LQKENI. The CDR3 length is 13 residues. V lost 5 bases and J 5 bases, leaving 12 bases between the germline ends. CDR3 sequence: CASSIGGWTEAFF. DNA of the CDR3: TGTGCCAGCTCAATCGGGGGGTGGACTGAAGCTTTCTTT.

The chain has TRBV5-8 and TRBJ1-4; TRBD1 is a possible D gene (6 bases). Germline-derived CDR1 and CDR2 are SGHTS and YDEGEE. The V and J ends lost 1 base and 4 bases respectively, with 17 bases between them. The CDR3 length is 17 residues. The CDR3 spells CASSLLLGAGGNEKLFF. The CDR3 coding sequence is TGTGCCAGCAGCTTGCTTTTGGGGGCCGGAGGTAATGAAAAACTGTTTTTT.

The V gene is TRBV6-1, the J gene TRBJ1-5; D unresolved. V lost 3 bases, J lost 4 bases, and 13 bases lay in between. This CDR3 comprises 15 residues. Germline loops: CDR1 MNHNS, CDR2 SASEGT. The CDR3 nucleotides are TGTGCCAGCAGTGAGGCACGGATTATTAATCAGCCCCAGCATTTT. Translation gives CASSEARIINQPQHF.

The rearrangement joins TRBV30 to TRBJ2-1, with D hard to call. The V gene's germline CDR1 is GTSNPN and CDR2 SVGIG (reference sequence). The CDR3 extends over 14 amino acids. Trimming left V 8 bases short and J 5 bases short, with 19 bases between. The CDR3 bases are TGTGCCGGCTTACTACAGTGGTCTCACAATGAGCAGTTCTTC. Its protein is CAGLLQWSHNEQFF.

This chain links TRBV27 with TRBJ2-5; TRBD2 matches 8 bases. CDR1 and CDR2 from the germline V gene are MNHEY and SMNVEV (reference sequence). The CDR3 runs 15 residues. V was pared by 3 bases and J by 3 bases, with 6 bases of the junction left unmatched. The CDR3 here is CASSFRLAREETQYF. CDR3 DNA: TGTGCCAGCAGTTTCCGACTAGCGAGGGAAGAGACCCAGTACTTC.

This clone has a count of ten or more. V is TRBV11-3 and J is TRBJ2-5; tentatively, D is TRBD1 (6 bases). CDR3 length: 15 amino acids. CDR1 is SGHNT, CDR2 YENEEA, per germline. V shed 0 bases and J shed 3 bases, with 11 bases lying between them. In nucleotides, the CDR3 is TGTGCCAGCAGCTTAGACAGGGGCAAGGAAGAGACCCAGTACTTC. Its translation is CASSLDRGKEETQYF.

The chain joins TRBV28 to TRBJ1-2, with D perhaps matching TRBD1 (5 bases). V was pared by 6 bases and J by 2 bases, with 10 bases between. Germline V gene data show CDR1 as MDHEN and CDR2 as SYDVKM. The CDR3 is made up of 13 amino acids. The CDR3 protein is CASRPTANYGYTF. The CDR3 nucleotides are TGTGCCAGCAGACCGACAGCAAACTATGGCTACACCTTC.

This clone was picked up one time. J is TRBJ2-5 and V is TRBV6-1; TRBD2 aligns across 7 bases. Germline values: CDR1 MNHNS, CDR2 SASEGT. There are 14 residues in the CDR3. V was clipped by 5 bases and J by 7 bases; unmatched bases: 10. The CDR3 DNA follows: TGTGCCAGCAGTCCCTCTAGCGGACGGGGGACCCAGTACTTC. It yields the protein CASSPSSGRGTQYF.

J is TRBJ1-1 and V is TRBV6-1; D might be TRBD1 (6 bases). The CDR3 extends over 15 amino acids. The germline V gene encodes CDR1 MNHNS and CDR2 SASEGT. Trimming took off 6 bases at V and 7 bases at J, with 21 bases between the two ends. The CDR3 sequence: CASSLTGLKGGEAFF. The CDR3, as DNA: TGTGCCAGCAGCCTAACGGGACTGAAAGGGGGTGAAGCTTTCTTT.

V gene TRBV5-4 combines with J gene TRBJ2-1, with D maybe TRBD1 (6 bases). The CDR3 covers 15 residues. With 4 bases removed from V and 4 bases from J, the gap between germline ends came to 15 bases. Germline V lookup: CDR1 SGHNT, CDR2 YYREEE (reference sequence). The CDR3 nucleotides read TGTGCCAGCAGCCCAGACAGGCTAGGGTACAATGAGCAGTTCTTC. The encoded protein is CASSPDRLGYNEQFF.

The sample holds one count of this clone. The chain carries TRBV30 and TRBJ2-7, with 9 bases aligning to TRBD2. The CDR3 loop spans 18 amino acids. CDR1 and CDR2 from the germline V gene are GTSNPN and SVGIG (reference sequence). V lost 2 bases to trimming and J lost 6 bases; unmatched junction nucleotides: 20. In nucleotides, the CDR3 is TGTGCCTGGAGTCCCGCCTCCCGCGGGAGGGCCCTGATGAGCGAGCAGTACTTC. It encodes CAWSPASRGRALMSEQYF.

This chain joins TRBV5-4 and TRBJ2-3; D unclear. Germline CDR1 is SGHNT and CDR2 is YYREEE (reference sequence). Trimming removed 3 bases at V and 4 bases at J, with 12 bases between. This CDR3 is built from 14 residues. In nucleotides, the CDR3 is TGTGCCAGCAGCTCGGCTTACAAAGCAGATACGCAGTATTTT. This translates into CASSSAYKADTQYF.

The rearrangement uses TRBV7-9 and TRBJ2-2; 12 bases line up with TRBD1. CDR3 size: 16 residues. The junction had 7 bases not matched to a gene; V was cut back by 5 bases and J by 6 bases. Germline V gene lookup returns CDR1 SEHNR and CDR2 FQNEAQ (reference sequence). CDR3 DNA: TGTGCCAGCAGCCGGGACAGGGGGCGCCGAGCCGGGGAGCTGTTTTTT. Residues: CASSRDRGRRAGELFF.

The CDR3 coding sequence is TGTGCCAGCACGGCGCCCGGGTTTAGCAATCAGCCCCAGCATTTT. This codes for CASTAPGFSNQPQHF. The chain is built from TRBV28 and TRBJ1-5; no clear D. The germline CDR1 and CDR2 sequences are MDHEN and SYDVKM. V was clipped by 7 bases and J by 0 bases, with 13 bases between them. The CDR3 consists of 15 residues. The full variable domain, with the rest looked up from reference TRBV28 and TRBJ1-5, is DVKVTQSSRYLVKRTGEKVFLECVQDMDHENMFWYRQDPGLGLRLIYFSYDVKMKEKGDIPEGYSVSREKKERFSLILESASTNQTSMYLCASTAPGFSNQPQHFGDGTRLSIL.

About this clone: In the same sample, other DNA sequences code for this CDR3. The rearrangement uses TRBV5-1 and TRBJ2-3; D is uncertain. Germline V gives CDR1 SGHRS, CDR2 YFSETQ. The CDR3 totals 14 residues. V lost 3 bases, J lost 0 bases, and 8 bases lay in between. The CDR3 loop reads CASSSSGSTDTQYF. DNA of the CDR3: TGCGCCAGCAGCTCATCGGGTAGCACAGATACGCAGTATTTT.